This is a list of T cell receptor beta chains from one sample in a study of cytomegalovirus exposure and HLA in healthy donors. The data were produced by immunoSEQ multiplex PCR, yet TCRdb's version contains in-frame clones alone and is incomplete. The sample includes approximately 24,000 clones, 70% seen only once; the top ten take about 4.7%. Sequencing was done on a sample of PBMCs. Receptors were obtained from a woman aged 50 to 60 in good health and CMV-seronegative. CDR3s include the opening cysteine and the closing phenylalanine or tryptophan. D genes are given only for firm matches. Clone sizes are given selectively: once, few, many, or a class where the clone is expanded.

- TRBJ1-2 TRBV6-5 - CASWQNYGYTF TGTGCCAGCTGGCAGAACTATGGCTACACCTTC
once TRBJ2-5 TRBV6-5 - CASSSPGETQYF TGTGCCAGCAGTTCTCCGGGGGAGACCCAGTACTTC
- TRBJ1-2 TRBV6-1 TRBD1 CASSTQWTGNGYTF TGTGCCAGCAGCACCCAATGGACAGGGAACGGCTACACCTTC
once TRBJ1-1 TRBV10-3 - CATSQGGGAEAFF TGTGCCACCTCCCAAGGGGGGGGAGCTGAAGCTTTCTTT
- TRBJ1-2 TRBV19 - CATTAGGQSGYTF TGTGCCACCACCGCCGGGGGGCAAAGTGGCTACACCTTC
- TRBJ2-3 TRBV5-1 TRBD2 CASSTERGGLSDTQYF TGCGCCAGCAGCACCGAGCGGGGGGGCCTTTCTGATACGCAGTATTTT
- TRBJ1-1 TRBV10-1 - CASSSGSMNTEAFF TGCGCCAGCAGTAGCGGGAGCATGAACACTGAAGCTTTCTTT
- TRBJ2-3 TRBV9 - CASSVAHSGDSTDTQYF TGTGCCAGCAGCGTAGCTCACAGCGGAGATAGCACAGATACGCAGTATTTT
- TRBJ2-7 TRBV21-1 - CASSKEKAQGALYEQYF TGTGCCAGCAGCAAGGAAAAAGCACAGGGGGCTCTGTACGAGCAGTACTTC
few TRBJ1-4 TRBV11-2 TRBD1 CASSSGQAGEKLFF TGTGCCAGCAGCTCGGGACAGGCTGGAGAAAAACTGTTTTTT
- TRBJ1-1 TRBV7-9 - CASSLKGSTEAFF TGTGCCAGCAGCTTAAAGGGGTCCACTGAAGCTTTCTTT
- TRBJ2-1 TRBV9 TRBD1 CASSVSGTGIDEQFF TGTGCCAGCAGCGTATCCGGGACAGGGATCGATGAGCAGTTCTTC
- TRBJ1-1 TRBV19 - CASSPMGLNTEAFF TGTGCCAGTAGTCCCATGGGGCTGAACACTGAAGCTTTCTTT
- TRBJ2-1 TRBV29-1 TRBD2 CSVGLAGGIYNEQFF TGCAGCGTTGGGCTAGCGGGGGGAATCTACAATGAGCAGTTCTTC
- TRBJ2-3 TRBV6-5 TRBD2 CASTQAGGPTDTQYF TGTGCCAGCACTCAAGCGGGGGGGCCTACAGATACGCAGTATTTT
- TRBJ2-7 TRBV6-1 - CASTRLAYEQYF TGTGCCAGTACTCGTTTGGCCTACGAGCAGTACTTC
- TRBJ2-1 TRBV9 - CASSVDLAINEQFF TGTGCCAGCAGCGTAGATCTAGCTATAAATGAGCAGTTCTTC
- TRBJ1-1 TRBV10-2 - CASSESIGGTEAFF TGCGCCAGCAGTGAGTCGATAGGGGGCACTGAAGCTTTCTTT
few TRBJ2-7 TRBV25-1 TRBD1 CASSDYGQGRGEQYF TGTGCCAGCAGTGATTATGGACAGGGGAGAGGCGAGCAGTACTTC
- TRBJ1-1 TRBV9 - CASSGGGTWNTEAFF TGTGCCAGCAGCGGCGGCGGAACCTGGAACACTGAAGCTTTCTTT
- TRBJ2-7 TRBV7-2 - CASSSGGFGEQYF TGTGCCAGCAGCTCCGGGGGTTTTGGCGAGCAGTACTTC
- TRBJ2-6 TRBV6-1 - CASWGGSGANVLTF TGTGCCAGCTGGGGCGGCTCTGGGGCCAACGTCCTGACTTTC
- TRBJ2-5 TRBV28 TRBD2 CASTPGGPEETQYF TGTGCCAGCACCCCGGGAGGGCCGGAGGAGACCCAGTACTTC
- TRBJ1-5 TRBV9 - CASSPSAVHQPQHF TGTGCCAGCAGCCCATCGGCGGTTCATCAGCCCCAGCATTTT
- TRBJ1-1 TRBV5-1 TRBD1 CASSEGQGRTEAFF TGCGCCAGCAGCGAGGGACAGGGGCGCACTGAAGCTTTCTTT
few TRBJ1-1 TRBV15 TRBD1 CATRIQGGATEAFF TGTGCCACCAGAATACAGGGGGGGGCCACTGAAGCTTTCTTT
- TRBJ1-2 TRBV5-1 TRBD1 CATGAADRAGYTF TGCGCCACAGGGGCGGCGGACAGGGCCGGCTACACCTTC
few TRBJ2-1 TRBV6-5 TRBD2 CASRSLAGQFF TGTGCCAGCAGGTCACTAGCGGGGCAGTTCTTC
- TRBJ1-2 TRBV18 TRBD1 CASSPGQGGGYTF TGTGCCAGCTCACCAGGACAGGGAGGCGGCTACACCTTC
few TRBJ1-5 TRBV25-1 TRBD1 CASSATGVGNQPQHF TGTGCCAGCAGTGCGACAGGGGTTGGTAATCAGCCCCAGCATTTT
- TRBJ1-1 TRBV15 - CATSVQGSEAFF TGTGCCACCAGCGTCCAGGGCTCTGAAGCTTTCTTT
- TRBJ2-7 TRBV14 - CASSQVNEQYF TGTGCCAGCAGCCAAGTCAACGAGCAGTACTTC